The 9 T cell receptor beta chains given below trace back to one sample, sequenced in a study of blood T cell repertoires in COVID-19. This table comes from immunoSEQ multiplex PCR, and its TCRdb copy is limited to in-frame clones, with some not included. Of 60,000 to 90,000 clones detected, 70% to 85% appear once; the ten largest clones hold around 24%. The sequencing input was peripheral blood. All receptors come from a woman between 45 and 60 years old with acute or convalescent COVID-19.

The rearrangement uses TRBV5-1 and TRBJ1-2; 8 bases are a match to TRBD1. Losses at the gene ends were 4 bases for V and 8 bases for J; bases not matched to a gene: 10. The germline V gene has CDR1 SGHRS and CDR2 YFSETQ. This CDR3 has 14 amino acids. The CDR3 loop is CASSPEGTGYGYTF. The CDR3 region has the DNA TGCGCCAGCAGCCCGGAGGGGACAGGATACGGCTACACCTTC.

The CDR3 sequence: CASSGTDYGYTF. DNA for the CDR3: TGTGCCAGCAGCGGGACAGACTATGGCTACACCTTC. This chain links TRBV6-1 with TRBJ1-2, with TRBD1 matching 7 bases. The ends lost 6 bases at V and 3 bases at J; junction bases unmatched: 1. Germline V gene data show CDR1 as MNHNS and CDR2 as SASEGT. The CDR3 is made up of 12 amino acids.

This clone appeared a few times. The chain links TRBV4-3 to TRBJ1-1; the D is unclear. Germline V CDR1 and CDR2: LGHNA, YSLEER. This CDR3 has 15 residues. V was shortened by 0 bases and J by 2 bases, with 10 bases between the two germline ends. As DNA, the CDR3 is TGCGCCAGCAGCCAAGATATTGGGCGCAACACTGAAGCTTTCTTT. Translating it yields CASSQDIGRNTEAFF.

This clone was found once. V usage is TRBV6-1 and J usage is TRBJ2-3; D is ambiguous. The V end was cut by 1 base, the J end by 4 bases, with 9 bases between. The CDR3 is 14 residues long. The V gene's germline CDR1 is MNHNS and CDR2 SASEGT. The CDR3 coding sequence is TGTGCCAGCAGTGAAGACCCCGGAGCAGATACGCAGTATTTT. Its protein is CASSEDPGADTQYF.

The chain joins TRBV29-1 to TRBJ1-2; 9 bases match TRBD1. CDR3 length: 12 amino acids. Germline V gives CDR1 SQVTM, CDR2 ANQGSEA. The J segment lost 6 bases and the V segment lost 7 bases, leaving 6 bases of the junction unmatched. Written as DNA, the CDR3 is TGCAGCGCCGCGGACAGGGGTAATGGCTACACCTTC. Translation: CSAADRGNGYTF.

V and J are TRBV19 and TRBJ2-2, with 7 bases identical to TRBD2. V was clipped by 10 bases and J by 7 bases; unmatched bases: 6. The CDR3 has 12 residues. Per the germline V gene, CDR1 is LNHDA and CDR2 is SQIVND (reference sequence). The CDR3: CATGGWFGELFF. Written as DNA, the CDR3 is TGTGCCACCGGGGGGTGGTTCGGGGAGCTGTTTTTT.

The V call is TRBV19, the J call TRBJ2-5; D not resolved. Trimming removed 4 bases from V and 4 bases from J, with 10 bases in between. Germline V gene sequence: CDR1 LNHDA, CDR2 SQIVND (reference sequence). The CDR3 runs 13 residues. DNA for the CDR3: TGTGCCAGTAGTAATGGAGCACGAGAGACCCAGTACTTC. This codes for CASSNGARETQYF.

Within the sample, this clone is medium-sized. The V call is TRBV24-1, the J call TRBJ2-3, with D possibly TRBD2 on 5 matching bases. The CDR3 loop spans 16 amino acids. Deletions cut 2 bases from V and 0 bases from J, with 11 bases between. Germline loops: CDR1 KGHDR, CDR2 SFDVKD. The CDR3 region is CATSDWTATSTDTQYF. The CDR3 DNA sequence: TGTGCCACCAGTGATTGGACTGCTACTAGCACAGATACGCAGTATTTT.

The V and J genes are TRBV4-2 and TRBJ2-7; 9 positions agree with TRBD2. Germline CDR1 is LGHNA and CDR2 is YNFKEQ. After removal of 3 bases from V and 3 bases from J, the junction contained 6 bases not matched to a gene. The CDR3 contains 15 residues. CDR3 amino acids: CASSHRREGDYEQYF. CDR3 bases: TGTGCCAGCAGCCACAGGCGGGAGGGGGACTACGAGCAGTACTTC.